The source of this T cell receptor (beta chain) is a study of blood T cell repertoires in COVID-19. The overall study: Both acute and convalescent COVID-19 samples were obtained from the United States, Italy and Spain. Nucleic acid was either cDNA or gDNA, and it came from T cells, B-cell-depleted T cells, or PBMCs.

V lost 4 bases, J lost 0 bases, and 14 bases lay in between. Germline V gives CDR1 SGHNT, CDR2 YYREEE (reference sequence). The CDR3 length is 17 residues. Original processing methods: Estimates of nucleated cell counts were drawn from the amplification of reference gene primers. Only in-frame clones appear in the TCRdb table, and some are missing; sequencing was by immunoSEQ multiplex PCR. Clone size and the V and J calls come from that table; the DNA yielded D and trimming. This table has under 250,000 clones, roughly 84% appearing once. Material for sequencing was peripheral blood. The receptor's source is a woman in her thirties or forties who had recovered from COVID-19. The chain links TRBV5-4 to TRBJ2-6, with D perhaps TRBD2 (5 bases). CDR3 nucleotides: TGTGCCAGCAGCAATAGGGAGTTGGGCTCTGGGGCCAACGTCCTGACTTTC. Protein sequence: CASSNRELGSGANVLTF.